The rows below give T cell receptor beta chains drawn from one sample of a study of vaccination and CD4 T cells after COVID-19. Each CDR3 protein is one row after TCRdb ran MiXCR on the PCR reads. The sample holds fewer than 8,500 distinct CDR3 sequences, 66% seen once. What these receptors recognize is not known. The material sequenced was CD4+ T cells from blood, cultured in vitro. These receptors were obtained from a human donor who had recovered from COVID-19. Both conserved end residues are part of each CDR3. A D gene is named only where the DNA matches it firmly. Part of the rows lack a size; the others show once, few, many or a class for expanded clones.

clone_size j_call v_call d_call cdr3_aa cdr3_nt
few TRBJ1-5 TRBV7-8 TRBD1 CASSPARDRGRLSNQPQHF TGTGCCAGCAGCCCAGCCCGGGACAGGGGGCGATTAAGCAATCAGCCCCAGCATTTT
once TRBJ2-1 TRBV7-2 - CASRPRRSLYNEQFF TGTGCCAGCCGACCTCGGAGGAGTTTGTACAATGAGCAGTTCTTC
- TRBJ2-5 TRBV4-2 - CASSQDLGKGETQYF TGTGCCAGCAGCCAAGATTTAGGGAAGGGAGAGACCCAGTACTTC
- TRBJ2-5 TRBV30 - CAWSVQGFETQYF TGTGCCTGGAGCGTACAGGGCTTTGAGACCCAGTACTTC
- TRBJ2-3 TRBV7-3 - CASSTPPGGTDTQYF TGTGCCAGCAGCACTCCCCCGGGGGGCACAGATACGCAGTATTTT
- TRBJ1-1 TRBV6-2/TRBV6-3 - CASREESTEAFF TGTGCCAGCAGGGAAGAGAGCACTGAAGCTTTCTTT
- TRBJ1-1 TRBV24-1 TRBD1 CATSDFKAGGESEAFF TGTGCCACCAGTGATTTTAAGGCAGGGGGCGAATCTGAAGCTTTCTTT
- TRBJ1-5 TRBV7-2 - CASSSGTRENQPQHF TGTGCCAGCAGCTCCGGGACAAGGGAAAATCAGCCCCAGCATTTT
few TRBJ2-5 TRBV15 - CATSRNTALAQETQYF TGTGCCACCAGCAGAAACACCGCCCTGGCTCAAGAGACCCAGTACTTC
- TRBJ2-1 TRBV7-9 - CASSLRQSSYNEQFF TGTGCCAGCAGCTTACGTCAAAGCTCCTACAATGAGCAGTTCTTC
- TRBJ1-5 TRBV6-2/TRBV6-3 - CASSYWGAGQPQHF TGTGCCAGCAGTTACTGGGGGGCAGGGCAGCCCCAGCATTTT
few TRBJ1-5 TRBV19 - CASSRQRNQPQHF TGTGCCAGTAGTCGACAGCGCAATCAGCCCCAGCATTTT
few TRBJ1-5 TRBV2 TRBD1 CASSGRTGGYQPQHF TGTGCCAGCAGTGGAAGGACAGGGGGCTATCAGCCCCAGCATTTT
- TRBJ2-7 TRBV2 TRBD1 CASSVRTGGSEQYF TGTGCCAGCAGTGTCAGGACAGGGGGCTCCGAGCAGTACTTC
- TRBJ2-7 TRBV5-1 - CASSFMYKGSSYEQYF TGCGCCAGCAGCTTTATGTACAAAGGAAGTTCCTACGAGCAGTACTTC
- TRBJ2-3 TRBV15 - CATSRPDSPFTDTQYF TGTGCCACCAGCAGACCGGACAGCCCCTTCACAGATACGCAGTATTTT
- TRBJ1-4 TRBV15 TRBD1 CATSRGQGYEKLFF TGTGCCACCAGCAGAGGACAGGGGTATGAAAAACTGTTTTTT
large TRBJ2-1 TRBV7-3 - CASSSYNNEQFF TGTGCCAGCAGCTCCTATAACAATGAGCAGTTCTTC
- TRBJ2-5 TRBV7-9 - CASRPTQGRETQYF TGTGCCAGCAGACCTACCCAGGGGCGAGAGACCCAGTACTTC
once TRBJ2-7 TRBV7-6 - CASSYRDGEQYF TGTGCCAGCAGTTACAGGGATGGGGAGCAGTACTTC
few TRBJ2-5 TRBV7-9 - CASSLEMVQETQYF TGTGCCAGCAGCTTAGAGATGGTCCAAGAGACCCAGTACTTC
- TRBJ2-1 TRBV7-2 - CASSLGINEQFF TGTGCCAGCAGCTTAGGGATCAATGAGCAGTTCTTC
- TRBJ1-6 TRBV7-3 - CASSIDAANSPLHF TGTGCCAGCAGCATTGACGCGGCTAATTCACCCCTCCACTTT
- TRBJ2-7 TRBV19 - CASKYGPTYEQYF TGTGCCAGTAAATACGGGCCGACCTACGAGCAGTACTTC
- TRBJ2-7 TRBV4-2 TRBD1 CASSQDTRQGINEQYF TGTGCCAGCAGCCAAGATACCAGACAGGGTATTAACGAGCAGTACTTC
few TRBJ2-7 TRBV5-1 TRBD1 CASSLVWDRGYEQYF TGCGCCAGCAGCTTGGTTTGGGACAGGGGTTACGAGCAGTACTTC
- TRBJ2-7 TRBV11-2 TRBD1 CASSPDRGAYEQYF TGTGCCAGCAGCCCGGACAGGGGGGCCTACGAGCAGTACTTC
- TRBJ1-5 TRBV19 TRBD1 CASSIAPTGYQPQHF TGTGCCAGTAGTATAGCCCCGACAGGGTACCAGCCCCAGCATTTT
once TRBJ2-1 TRBV20-1 TRBD2 CSAWKAGGLEFF TGCAGTGCTTGGAAAGCGGGGGGGCTGGAGTTCTTC
once TRBJ1-1 TRBV24-1 TRBD1 CATSQTGGNTEAFF TGTGCCACCAGTCAAACAGGGGGGAACACTGAAGCTTTCTTT
- TRBJ2-7 TRBV14 TRBD2 CASSPRIAGAYEQYF TGTGCCAGCAGCCCCCGGATAGCGGGGGCCTACGAGCAGTACTTC
few TRBJ1-5 TRBV19 - CASSIYHNQPQHF TGTGCCAGTAGTATTTACCACAATCAGCCCCAGCATTTT
few TRBJ1-2 TRBV6-1 - CASRIDSNYGYTF TGTGCCAGCAGGATAGACAGTAACTATGGCTACACCTTC
- TRBJ1-5 TRBV30 - CAWSPSGPGSKRNF TGTGCCTGGAGTCCATCCGGCCCGGGCAGTAAGCGAAATTTT
- TRBJ1-5 TRBV2 TRBD1 CASSTQWDRGNQPQHF TGTGCCAGCAGTACCCAATGGGACAGGGGCAATCAGCCCCAGCATTTT
- TRBJ1-1 TRBV6-5 - CASSYNSGAPLGAFF TGTGCCAGCAGTTACAACTCAGGGGCCCCCTTGGGGGCTTTCTTT
- TRBJ2-1 TRBV6-1 TRBD2 CASMERGEYNEQFF TGTGCCAGCATGGAGCGGGGGGAGTACAATGAGCAGTTCTTC
- TRBJ1-5 TRBV19 - CASSKGRDQPQHF TGTGCCAGTAGTAAAGGGCGAGATCAGCCCCAGCATTTT
- TRBJ1-3 TRBV6-5 - CASSYSKGSGNTIYF TGTGCCAGCAGTTACTCGAAAGGGTCGGGAAACACCATATATTTT
large TRBJ1-1 TRBV10-3 - CAISEGWDTEAFF TGTGCCATCAGTGAGGGGTGGGACACTGAAGCTTTCTTT
- TRBJ2-7 TRBV28 - CASSSAGTPAYEQYF TGTGCCAGCAGTTCCGCCGGGACACCGGCCTACGAGCAGTACTTC
- TRBJ2-5 TRBV7-3 - CASSPGPLETQYF TGTGCCAGCAGTCCCGGACCTTTGGAGACCCAGTACTTC
few TRBJ1-6 TRBV6-1 - CASSVGRPDNSPLHF TGTGCCAGCAGCGTGGGCAGGCCGGATAATTCACCCCTCCACTTT